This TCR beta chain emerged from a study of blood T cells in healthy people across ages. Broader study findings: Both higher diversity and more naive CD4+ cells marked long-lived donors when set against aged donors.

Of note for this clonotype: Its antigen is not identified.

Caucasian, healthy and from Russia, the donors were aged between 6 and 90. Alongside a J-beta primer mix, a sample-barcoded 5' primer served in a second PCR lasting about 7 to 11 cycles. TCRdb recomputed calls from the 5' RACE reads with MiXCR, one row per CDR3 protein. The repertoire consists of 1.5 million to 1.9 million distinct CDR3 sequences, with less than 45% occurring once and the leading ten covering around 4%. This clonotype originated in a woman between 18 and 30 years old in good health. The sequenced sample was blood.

CDR3 protein: CATSSTSGWNDEQFF. The CDR3 nucleotides are TGTGCCACCAGCAGCACTAGCGGCTGGAATGATGAGCAGTTCTTC. This sequence joins TRBV15 and TRBJ2-1, with 8 bases matching TRBD2. V gave up 3 bases and J gave up 8 bases; unmatched junction bases: 9. Germline values: CDR1 LNHNV, CDR2 YYDKDF (reference sequence). The CDR3 covers 15 residues.